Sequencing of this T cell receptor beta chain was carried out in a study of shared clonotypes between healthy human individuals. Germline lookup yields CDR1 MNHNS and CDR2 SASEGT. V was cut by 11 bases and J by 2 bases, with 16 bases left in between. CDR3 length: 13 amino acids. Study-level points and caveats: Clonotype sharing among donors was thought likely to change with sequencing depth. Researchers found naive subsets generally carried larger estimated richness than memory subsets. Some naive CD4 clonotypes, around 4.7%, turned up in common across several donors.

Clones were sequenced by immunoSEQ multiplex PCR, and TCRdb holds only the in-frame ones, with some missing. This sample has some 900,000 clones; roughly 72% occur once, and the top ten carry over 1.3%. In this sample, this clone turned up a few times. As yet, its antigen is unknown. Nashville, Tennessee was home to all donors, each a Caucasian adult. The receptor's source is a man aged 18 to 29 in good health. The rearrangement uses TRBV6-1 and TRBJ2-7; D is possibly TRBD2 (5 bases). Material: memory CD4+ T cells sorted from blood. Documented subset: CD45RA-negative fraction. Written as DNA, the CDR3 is TGTGCCGACACCCCCCTCGGGGCCTACGAGCAGTACTTC. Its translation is CADTPLGAYEQYF.